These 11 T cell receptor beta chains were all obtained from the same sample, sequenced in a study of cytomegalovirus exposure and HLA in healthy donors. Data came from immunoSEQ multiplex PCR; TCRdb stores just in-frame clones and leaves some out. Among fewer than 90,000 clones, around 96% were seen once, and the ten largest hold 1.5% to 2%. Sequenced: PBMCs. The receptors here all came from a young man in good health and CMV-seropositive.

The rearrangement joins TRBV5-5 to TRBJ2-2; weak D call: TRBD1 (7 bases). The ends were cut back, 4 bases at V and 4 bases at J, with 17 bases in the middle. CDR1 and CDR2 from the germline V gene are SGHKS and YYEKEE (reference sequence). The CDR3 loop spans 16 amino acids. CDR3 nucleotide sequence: TGTGCCAGCAGCACTCGACAGGGAGGATTCACCGGGGAGCTGTTTTTT. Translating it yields CASSTRQGGFTGELFF. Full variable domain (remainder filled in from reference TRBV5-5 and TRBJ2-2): DAGVTQSPTHLIKTRGQQVTLRCSPISGHKSVSWYQQVLGQGPQFIFQYYEKEERGRGNFPDRFSARQFPNYSSELNVNALLLGDSALYLCASSTRQGGFTGELFFGEGSRLTVL.

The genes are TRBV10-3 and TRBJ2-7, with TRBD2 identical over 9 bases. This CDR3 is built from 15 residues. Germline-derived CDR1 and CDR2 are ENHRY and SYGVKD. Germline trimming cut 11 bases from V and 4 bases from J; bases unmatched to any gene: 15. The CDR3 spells CAARGGGEGLYEQYF. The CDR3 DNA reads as TGTGCCGCGCGAGGCGGGGGGGAGGGCCTTTACGAGCAGTACTTC.

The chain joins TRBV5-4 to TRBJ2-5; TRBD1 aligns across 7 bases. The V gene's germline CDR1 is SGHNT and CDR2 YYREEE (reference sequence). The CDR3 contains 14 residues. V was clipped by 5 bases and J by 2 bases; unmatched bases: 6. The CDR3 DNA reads TGTGCCAGCAGATTCGGACAGGAACAAGAGACCCAGTACTTC. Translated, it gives CASRFGQEQETQYF.

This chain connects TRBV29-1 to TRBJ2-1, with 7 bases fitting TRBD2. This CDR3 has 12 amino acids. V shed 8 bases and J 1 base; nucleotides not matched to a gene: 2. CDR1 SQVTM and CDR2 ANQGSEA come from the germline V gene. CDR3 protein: CSMGGSYNEQFF. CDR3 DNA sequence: TGCAGCATGGGGGGGTCCTACAATGAGCAGTTCTTC.

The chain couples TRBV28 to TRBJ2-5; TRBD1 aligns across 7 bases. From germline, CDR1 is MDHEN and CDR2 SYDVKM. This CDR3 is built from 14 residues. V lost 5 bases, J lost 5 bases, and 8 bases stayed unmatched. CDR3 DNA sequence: TGTGCCAGCAGTCCGGACAGGTTAGAGGAGACCCAGTACTTC. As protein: CASSPDRLEETQYF.

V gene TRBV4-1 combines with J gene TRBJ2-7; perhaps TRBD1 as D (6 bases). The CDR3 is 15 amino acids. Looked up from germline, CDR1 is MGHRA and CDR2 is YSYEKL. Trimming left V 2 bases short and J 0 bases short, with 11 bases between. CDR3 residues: CASSQSGVFSYEQYF. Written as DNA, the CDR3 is TGCGCCAGCAGCCAATCAGGGGTTTTCTCCTACGAGCAGTACTTC.

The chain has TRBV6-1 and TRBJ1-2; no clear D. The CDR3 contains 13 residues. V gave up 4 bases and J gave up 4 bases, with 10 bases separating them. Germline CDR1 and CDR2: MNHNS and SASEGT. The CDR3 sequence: CASSVGEAYGYTF. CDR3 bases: TGTGCCAGCAGTGTTGGGGAGGCCTATGGCTACACCTTC.

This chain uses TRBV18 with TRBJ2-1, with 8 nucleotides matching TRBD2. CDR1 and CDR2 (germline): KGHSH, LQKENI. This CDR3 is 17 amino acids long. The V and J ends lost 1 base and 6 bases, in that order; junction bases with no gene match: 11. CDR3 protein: CASSPQMLSSGSNEQFF. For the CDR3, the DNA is TGTGCCAGCTCACCACAAATGCTATCTAGCGGGTCCAATGAGCAGTTCTTC.

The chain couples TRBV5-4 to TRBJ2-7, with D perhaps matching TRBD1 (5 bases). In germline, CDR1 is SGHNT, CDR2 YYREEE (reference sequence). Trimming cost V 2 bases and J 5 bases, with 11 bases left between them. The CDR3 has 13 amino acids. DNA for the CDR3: TGTGCCAGCAGCTTCGGTCAGGACAACGAGCAGTACTTC. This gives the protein CASSFGQDNEQYF.

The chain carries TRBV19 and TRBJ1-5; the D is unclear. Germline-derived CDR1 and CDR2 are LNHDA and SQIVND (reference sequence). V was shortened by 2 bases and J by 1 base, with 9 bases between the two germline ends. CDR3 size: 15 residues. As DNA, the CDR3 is TGTGCCAGTAGTATACAGAAATTAAGCAATCAGCCCCAGCATTTT. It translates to CASSIQKLSNQPQHF.

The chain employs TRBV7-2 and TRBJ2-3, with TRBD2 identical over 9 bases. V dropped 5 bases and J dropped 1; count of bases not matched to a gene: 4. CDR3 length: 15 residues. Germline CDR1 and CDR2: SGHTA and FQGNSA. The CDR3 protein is CASSASGKGTDTQYF. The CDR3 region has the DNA TGTGCCAGCAGCGCTAGCGGGAAGGGCACAGATACGCAGTATTTT.